This T cell receptor beta chain was sequenced during a study of blood T cell repertoires in COVID-19. At the level of the study: Specimens from acute and convalescent COVID-19 originated in the United States, Italy and Spain. T cells, B-cell-depleted T cells, or PBMCs provided the cDNA or gDNA that served as material.

Under the authors' procedure: Scientists estimated how many nucleated cells there were by amplifying reference gene primers. Assay used: immunoSEQ multiplex PCR; TCRdb lists only in-frame clones, some missing. D and trimming were read from the DNA, whereas the V and J calls and clone size are those reported in that table. Counted here are approximately 97,000 clones, 85% occurring once; the ten biggest clones make up roughly 37%. This TCR was recovered from an elderly man with acute or convalescent COVID-19. The specimen was peripheral blood.

The CDR3 here is CASSLGQVPQGYTF. The CDR3 DNA is TGTGCCAGCAGCCTTGGACAGGTCCCTCAAGGCTACACCTTC. The genes are TRBV5-6 and TRBJ1-2; 7 bases line up with TRBD1. CDR1 is SGHDT, CDR2 YYEEEE, per germline. This CDR3 region has 14 residues. V shed 4 bases, J shed 8 bases, and the junction held 11 bases outside the gene matches.